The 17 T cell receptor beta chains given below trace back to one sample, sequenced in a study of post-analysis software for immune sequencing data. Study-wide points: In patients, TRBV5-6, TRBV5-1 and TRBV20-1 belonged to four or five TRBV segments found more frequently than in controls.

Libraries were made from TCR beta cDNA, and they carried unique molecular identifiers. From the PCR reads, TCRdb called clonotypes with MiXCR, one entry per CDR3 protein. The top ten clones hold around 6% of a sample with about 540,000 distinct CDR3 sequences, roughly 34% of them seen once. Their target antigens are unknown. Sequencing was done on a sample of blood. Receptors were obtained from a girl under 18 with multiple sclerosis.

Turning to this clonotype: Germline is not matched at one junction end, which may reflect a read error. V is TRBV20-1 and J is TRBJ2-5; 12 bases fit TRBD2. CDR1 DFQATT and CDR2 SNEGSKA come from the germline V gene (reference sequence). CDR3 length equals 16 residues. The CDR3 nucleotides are TGCAGTGCTCATCGACCTAGCGGGGGGGCCGCAGAGACCCCGTACTTC. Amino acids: CSAHRPSGGAAETPYF.

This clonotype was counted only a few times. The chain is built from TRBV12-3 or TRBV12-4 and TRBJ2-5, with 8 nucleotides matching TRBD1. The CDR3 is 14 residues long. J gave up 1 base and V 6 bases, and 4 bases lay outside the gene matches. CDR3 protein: CASSRDRTQETQYF. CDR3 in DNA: TGTGCCAGCAGCCGGGACAGGACCCAAGAGACCCAGTACTTC.

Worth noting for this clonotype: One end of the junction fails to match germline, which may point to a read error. CDR3 protein: CAISKHSTNELYF. The DNA of the CDR3 is TGTGCCATCAGTAAGCATAGCACTAACGAGCTGTACTTC. The genes are TRBV10-3 and TRBJ2-7, with D unclear. The CDR3 extends over 13 amino acids. The germline CDR1 and CDR2 sequences are ENHRY and SYGVKD.

CDR3 nucleotide sequence: TGTGCCAGCAGCCAAATAAGACTAGCGGATACACTCCCCCCTGGCACAGATACGCAGTATTTT. Amino acid sequence: CASSQIRLADTLPPGTDTQYF. This sequence joins TRBV4-2 and TRBJ2-3; 9 bases align to TRBD2. CDR1 is LGHNA and CDR2 is YNFKEQ in the germline V gene. The CDR3 runs 21 residues. Trimming removed 2 bases from V and 1 base from J; junction bases left unmatched: 19.

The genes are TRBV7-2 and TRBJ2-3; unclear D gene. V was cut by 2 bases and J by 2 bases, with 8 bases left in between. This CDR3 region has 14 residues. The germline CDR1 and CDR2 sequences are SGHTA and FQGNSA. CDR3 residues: CASSLWTITDTQYF. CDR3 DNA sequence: TGTGCCAGCAGCTTATGGACGATCACAGATACGCAGTATTTT.

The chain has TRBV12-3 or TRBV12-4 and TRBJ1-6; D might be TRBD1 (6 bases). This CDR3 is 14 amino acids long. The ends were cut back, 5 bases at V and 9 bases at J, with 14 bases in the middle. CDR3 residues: CASSASGAASPLHF. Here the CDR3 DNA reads TGTGCCAGCAGTGCCTCAGGGGCGGCTTCACCCCTCCACTTT.

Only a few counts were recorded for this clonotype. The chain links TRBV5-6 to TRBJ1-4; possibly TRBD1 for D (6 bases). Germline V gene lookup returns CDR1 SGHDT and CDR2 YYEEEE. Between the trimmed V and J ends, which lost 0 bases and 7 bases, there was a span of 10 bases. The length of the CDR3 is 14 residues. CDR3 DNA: TGTGCCAGCAGCTTGGTGCCAGGGGCTGAAAAACTGTTTTTT. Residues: CASSLVPGAEKLFF.

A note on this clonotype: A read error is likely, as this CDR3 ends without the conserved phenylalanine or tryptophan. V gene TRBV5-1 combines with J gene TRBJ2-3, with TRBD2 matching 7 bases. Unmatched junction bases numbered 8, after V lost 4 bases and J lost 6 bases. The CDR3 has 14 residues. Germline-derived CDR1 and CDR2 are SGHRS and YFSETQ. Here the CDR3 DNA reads TGCGCCAGCAGCCACCCGGGGAGGGCGGATACGCAGTATGTT. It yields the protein CASSHPGRADTQYV.

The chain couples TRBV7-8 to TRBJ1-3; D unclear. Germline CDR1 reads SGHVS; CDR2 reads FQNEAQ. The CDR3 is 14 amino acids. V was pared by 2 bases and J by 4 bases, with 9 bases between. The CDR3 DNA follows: TGTGCCAGCAGCTTATGGGGAGAGGGAAACACCATATATTTT. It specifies CASSLWGEGNTIYF.

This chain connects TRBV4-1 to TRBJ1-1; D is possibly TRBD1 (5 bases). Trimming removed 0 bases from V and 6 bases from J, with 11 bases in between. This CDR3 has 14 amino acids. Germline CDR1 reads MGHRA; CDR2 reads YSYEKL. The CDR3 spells CASSQDGGEPEAFF. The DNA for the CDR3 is TGCGCCAGCAGCCAAGATGGGGGGGAGCCTGAAGCTTTCTTT.

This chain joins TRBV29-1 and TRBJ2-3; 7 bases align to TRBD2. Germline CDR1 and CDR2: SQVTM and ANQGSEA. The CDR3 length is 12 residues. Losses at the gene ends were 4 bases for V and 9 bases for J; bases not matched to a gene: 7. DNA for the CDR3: TGCAGCGTTGTCGGACTAGAAGTAACGCAGTATTTT. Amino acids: CSVVGLEVTQYF.

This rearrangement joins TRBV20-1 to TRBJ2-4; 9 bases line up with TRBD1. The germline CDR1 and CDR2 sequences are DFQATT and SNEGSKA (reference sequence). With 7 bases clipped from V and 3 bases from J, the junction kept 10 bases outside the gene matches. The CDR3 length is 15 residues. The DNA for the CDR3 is TGCAGTGTAGAGGACAGGGGCATGATCAAAAACATTCAGTACTTC. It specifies CSVEDRGMIKNIQYF.

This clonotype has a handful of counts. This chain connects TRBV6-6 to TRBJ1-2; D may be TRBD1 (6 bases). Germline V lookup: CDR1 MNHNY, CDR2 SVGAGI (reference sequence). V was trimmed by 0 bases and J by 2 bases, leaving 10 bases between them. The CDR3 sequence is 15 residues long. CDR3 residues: CASSYSLQGNYGYTF. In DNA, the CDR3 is TGTGCCAGCAGTTACTCGCTACAGGGCAACTATGGCTACACCTTC.

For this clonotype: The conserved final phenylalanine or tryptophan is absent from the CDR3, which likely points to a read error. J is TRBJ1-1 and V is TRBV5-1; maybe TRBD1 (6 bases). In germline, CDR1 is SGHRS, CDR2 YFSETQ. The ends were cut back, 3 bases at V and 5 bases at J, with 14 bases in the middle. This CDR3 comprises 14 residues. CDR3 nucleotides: TGCGCCAGCAGCTGGGGGGCGACGAAGACTGAAGCTTTCTTG. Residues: CASSWGATKTEAFL.

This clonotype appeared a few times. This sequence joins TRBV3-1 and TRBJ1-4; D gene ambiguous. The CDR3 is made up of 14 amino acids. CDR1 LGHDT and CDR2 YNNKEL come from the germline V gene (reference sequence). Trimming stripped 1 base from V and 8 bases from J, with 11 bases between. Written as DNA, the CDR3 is TGTGCCAGCAGCCAAGCGGTTGGCCCCGAAAAACTGTTTTTT. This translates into CASSQAVGPEKLFF.

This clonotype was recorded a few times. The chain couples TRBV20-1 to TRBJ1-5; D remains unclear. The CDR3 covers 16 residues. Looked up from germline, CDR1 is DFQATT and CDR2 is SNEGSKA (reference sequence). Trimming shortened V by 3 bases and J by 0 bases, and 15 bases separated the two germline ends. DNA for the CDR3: TGCAGTGCTAGTCCCCCCAGAATCTATAGCAATCAGCCCCAGCATTTT. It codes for CSASPPRIYSNQPQHF.

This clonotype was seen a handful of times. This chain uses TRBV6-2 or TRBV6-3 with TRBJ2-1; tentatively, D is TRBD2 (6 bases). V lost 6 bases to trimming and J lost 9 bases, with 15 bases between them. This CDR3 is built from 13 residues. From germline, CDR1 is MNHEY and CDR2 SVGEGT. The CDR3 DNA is TGTGCCAGCAGCCAGACGAGGGGAGGTGAGCAGTTCTTC. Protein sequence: CASSQTRGGEQFF.